What follows are 6 T cell receptor beta chains derived from one specimen sequenced in a study of graft-versus-host responses after intestinal transplantation. The repertoire was sequenced with immunoSEQ multiplex PCR; TCRdb's copy has only in-frame clones and lacks some. The sample has about 16,000 clones, about 90% seen once. Here the sequenced sample was PBMCs, taken about 110 days after intestinal transplant. The receptor source for this set is a human patient who received an intestinal transplant, so some T cells may come from the graft donor.

The chain links TRBV12-5 to TRBJ2-3; TRBD1 matches 9 bases. Germline V CDR1 and CDR2: LGHNT, FRNRAP. The CDR3 has 18 amino acids. V shed 1 base and J 4 bases; nucleotides not matched to a gene: 12. In DNA, the CDR3 is TGTGCTAGTGGTTTGGCCCGGGACAGGGTATTGGGCGCAGATACGCAGTATTTT. Encoded protein: CASGLARDRVLGADTQYF.

The gene calls are TRBV13 and TRBJ1-2; 7 bases line up with TRBD1. The CDR3 is 12 residues long. With V trimmed by 3 bases and J by 8 bases, 3 bases remained unmatched. Looked up from germline, CDR1 is PRHDT and CDR2 is FYEKMQ (reference sequence). The DNA of the CDR3 is TGTGCCAGCAGCTTTCAGGGGGACGGCTACACCTTC. Translating gives CASSFQGDGYTF.

The chain combines TRBV10-3 with TRBJ2-3; D might be TRBD2 (5 bases). The CDR3 contains 15 residues. CDR1 is ENHRY, CDR2 SYGVKD, per germline. Deletions cut 6 bases from V and 2 bases from J, with 15 bases between. CDR3 nucleotides: TGTGCCATCAGCGGGCTGGCGGGTCACACAGATACGCAGTATTTT. It translates to CAISGLAGHTDTQYF.

The table lists this clone with a few counts. The V gene is TRBV10-2, the J gene TRBJ1-5, with D hard to call. The CDR3 is made up of 15 amino acids. V lost 0 bases and J 7 bases, leaving 13 bases between the germline ends. CDR1 WSHSY and CDR2 SAAADI come from the germline V gene. The CDR3 sequence is CASSESKSLGQPQHF. CDR3 DNA: TGCGCCAGCAGTGAGTCGAAGAGTCTAGGGCAGCCCCAGCATTTT.

This chain connects TRBV7-8 to TRBJ2-5; D unresolved. CDR1 is SGHVS, CDR2 FQNEAQ, per germline. This CDR3 region has 14 residues. Trimming took off 6 bases at V and 2 bases at J, with 13 bases between the two ends. Here the CDR3 reads CASSPGPAQETQYF. In DNA, the CDR3 is TGTGCCAGCAGTCCAGGACCTGCTCAAGAGACCCAGTACTTC.

V is TRBV27 and J is TRBJ2-5; TRBD2 matches 8 bases. The J call may be mistaken, given a closer DNA end match to TRBJ2-7. The CDR3 has 15 residues. The germline V gene encodes CDR1 MNHEY and CDR2 SMNVEV (reference sequence). The CDR3 spells CASAARAGAPYEQYF. Here the CDR3 DNA reads TGTGCCAGCGCCGCCAGAGCGGGGGCGCCCTACGAGCAGTACTTC.